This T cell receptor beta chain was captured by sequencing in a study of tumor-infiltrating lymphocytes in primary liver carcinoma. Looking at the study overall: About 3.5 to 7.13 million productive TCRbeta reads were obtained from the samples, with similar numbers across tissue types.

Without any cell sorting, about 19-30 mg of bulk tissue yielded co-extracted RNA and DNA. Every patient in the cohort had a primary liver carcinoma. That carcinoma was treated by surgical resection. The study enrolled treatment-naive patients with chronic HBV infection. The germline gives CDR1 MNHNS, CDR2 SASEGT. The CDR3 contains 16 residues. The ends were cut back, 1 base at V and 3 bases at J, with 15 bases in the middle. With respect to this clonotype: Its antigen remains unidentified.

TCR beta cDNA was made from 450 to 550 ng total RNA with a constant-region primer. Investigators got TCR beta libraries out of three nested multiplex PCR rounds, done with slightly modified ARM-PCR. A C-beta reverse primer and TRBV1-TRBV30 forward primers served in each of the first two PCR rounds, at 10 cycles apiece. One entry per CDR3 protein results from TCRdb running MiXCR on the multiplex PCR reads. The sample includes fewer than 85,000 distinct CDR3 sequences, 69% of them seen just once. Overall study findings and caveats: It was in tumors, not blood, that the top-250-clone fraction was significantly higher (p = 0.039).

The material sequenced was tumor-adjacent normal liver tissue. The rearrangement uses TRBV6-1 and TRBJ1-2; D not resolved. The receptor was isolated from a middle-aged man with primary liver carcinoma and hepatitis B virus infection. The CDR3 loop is CASSEDVGKPDYGYTF. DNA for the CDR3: TGTGCCAGCAGTGAAGATGTCGGCAAACCTGACTATGGCTACACCTTC.